The 14 T cell receptor beta chains given below trace back to one sample, sequenced in a study of early T cells in non-severe SARS-CoV-2 infection. TCRdb reanalysed the 5' RACE reads using MiXCR and keeps one entry per CDR3 protein. In the table there are roughly 28,000 distinct CDR3 sequences, about 6% of which are singletons. Input material: whole blood. Source of these receptors: an adult who was a healthcare worker with PCR-confirmed SARS-CoV-2 infection or an uninfected control (not recorded which).

Ten or more counts support this clonotype. V gene TRBV9 combines with J gene TRBJ2-1, with 9 bases identical to TRBD2. The V and J ends lost 4 bases and 2 bases, in that order; junction bases with no gene match: 16. Germline CDR1 SGDLS, CDR2 YYNGEE. This CDR3 comprises 19 residues. DNA for the CDR3: TGTGCCAGCAGCCCCCGGTTGCGGGGGGGCGTCCCTCCCTACAATGAGCAGTTCTTC. This translates into CASSPRLRGGVPPYNEQFF.

This clonotype has only a few counts. The chain couples TRBV7-2 to TRBJ1-2; TRBD1 aligns across 10 bases. Germline trimming cut 6 bases from V and 4 bases from J; bases unmatched to any gene: 11. Germline V lookup: CDR1 SGHTA, CDR2 FQGNSA. The CDR3 loop spans 16 amino acids. CDR3 protein: CASSSTGGANGYGYTF. The CDR3 DNA is TGTGCCAGCAGTTCGACAGGGGGCGCAAATGGCTATGGCTACACCTTC.

This clonotype was detected ten times or more. The DNA of the CDR3 is TGTGCCAGCAGCTTAGCGCCCGACAGGGACTATGGCTACACCTTC. Residues: CASSLAPDRDYGYTF. The chain recombines TRBV7-2 with TRBJ1-2; TRBD1 agrees at 7 bases. This CDR3 has 15 amino acids. V lost 0 bases to trimming and J lost 3 bases; unmatched junction nucleotides: 4. Germline CDR1 reads SGHTA; CDR2 reads FQGNSA.

This clonotype was counted at least ten times. This chain uses TRBV19 with TRBJ1-1; D may be TRBD1 (6 bases). CDR1 is LNHDA and CDR2 is SQIVND in the germline V gene (reference sequence). V lost 9 bases to trimming and J lost 4 bases, with 18 bases between them. CDR3 length: 14 amino acids. The CDR3: CASTSGARSTEAFF. The CDR3 region has the DNA TGTGCCAGCACTTCGGGGGCGCGATCCACTGAAGCTTTCTTT.

This clonotype was recorded at least ten times. The V and J genes are TRBV28 and TRBJ1-5, with 7 bases matching TRBD1. J was trimmed by 7 bases and V by 5 bases; bases with no gene match: 11. Germline V gene lookup returns CDR1 MDHEN and CDR2 SYDVKM. CDR3 length: 15 amino acids. CDR3 region: CASSPPDREGQPQHF. CDR3 in DNA: TGTGCCAGCAGTCCCCCCGACAGGGAGGGCCAGCCCCAGCATTTT.

This clonotype was detected ten times or more. This sequence joins TRBV27 and TRBJ2-1; TRBD2 aligns across 10 bases. Losses at the gene ends were 4 bases for V and 8 bases for J; bases not matched to a gene: 5. Germline lookup yields CDR1 MNHEY and CDR2 SMNVEV (reference sequence). The length of the CDR3 is 14 residues. CDR3 DNA sequence: TGTGCCAGCAGTTCCAGCGGGAGGGCCTATGAGCAGTTCTTC. The encoded protein is CASSSSGRAYEQFF.

This clonotype has just a few counts. The rearrangement uses TRBV5-1 and TRBJ1-3; D remains ambiguous. The V gene's germline CDR1 is SGHRS and CDR2 YFSETQ. This CDR3 is built from 16 residues. Trimming removed 4 bases from V and 0 bases from J, with 14 bases in between. The CDR3 DNA sequence: TGCGCCAGCAGCCCGGACGGAAGCTACTCTGGAAACACCATATATTTT. Residues: CASSPDGSYSGNTIYF.

The J gene is TRBJ2-1, the V gene TRBV10-1; 10 positions agree with TRBD2. After removal of 6 bases from V and 5 bases from J, the junction contained 4 bases not matched to a gene. The CDR3 spans 14 residues. The germline V gene has CDR1 WNHNN and CDR2 SYGVQD (reference sequence). The CDR3 region has the DNA TGCGCCAGCAGCTGGACTAGCGGCGACAATGAGCAGTTCTTC. This sequence encodes CASSWTSGDNEQFF.

There are many counts of this clonotype. This chain joins TRBV27 and TRBJ1-5, with 7 bases identical to TRBD1. The CDR3 extends over 14 amino acids. The J segment lost 2 bases and the V segment lost 5 bases, leaving 3 bases of the junction unmatched. The germline CDR1 and CDR2 sequences are MNHEY and SMNVEV (reference sequence). The CDR3 bases are TGTGCCAGCAGTCCCGGGACAGGCAATCAGCCCCAGCATTTT. Translation gives CASSPGTGNQPQHF.

This clonotype has a count of ten or more. The chain couples TRBV6-5 to TRBJ2-2; the D gene is possibly TRBD1 (6 bases). Germline V gene data show CDR1 as MNHEY and CDR2 as SVGAGI. The CDR3 is made up of 13 amino acids. The V end was cut by 7 bases, the J end by 0 bases, with 6 bases between. The CDR3 nucleotides are TGTGCCAGCAAGGGGGCGAACACCGGGGAGCTGTTTTTT. Translated, it gives CASKGANTGELFF.

This clonotype has ten or more counts. The chain employs TRBV12-3 or TRBV12-4 and TRBJ1-1, with D uncertain. The CDR3 is 14 amino acids. Trimming left V 2 bases short and J 3 bases short, with 10 bases between. The CDR3 DNA follows: TGTGCCAGCAGTTTACGGTCCGGGGACACTGAAGCTTTCTTT. It is translated as CASSLRSGDTEAFF.

This clonotype was seen ten or more times. The chain joins TRBV5-1 to TRBJ1-1; no definite D call. Trimming left V 6 bases short and J 1 base short, with 13 bases between. The CDR3 is 14 residues long. From germline, CDR1 is SGHRS and CDR2 YFSETQ. In DNA form, the CDR3 reads TGCGCCAGCAAACCGAGTTACTCGAACACTGAAGCTTTCTTT. Translation gives CASKPSYSNTEAFF.

This clonotype occurred many times. A junction boundary mismatches the germline segment, possibly from a read error. The genes are TRBV7-9 and TRBJ2-1; possible D gene TRBD1, 6 bases. Germline V CDR1 and CDR2: SEHNR, FQNEAQ (reference sequence). This CDR3 region has 13 residues. This CDR3 is CASSSPGGLGGPF. DNA for the CDR3: TGTGCCAGCAGCTCTCCGGGTGGGTTAGGGGGACCCTTC.

The rearrangement uses TRBV15 and TRBJ2-6; D perhaps matches TRBD1 (6 bases). V lost 3 bases to trimming and J lost 2 bases, with 11 bases between them. The CDR3 contains 16 residues. Germline CDR1 LNHNV, CDR2 YYDKDF (reference sequence). Here the CDR3 reads CATSRDSGAGANVLTF. For the CDR3, the DNA is TGTGCCACCAGCAGGGACAGTGGGGCTGGGGCCAACGTCCTGACTTTC. Combining the CDR3 with reference TRBV15 and TRBJ2-6 gives the whole variable domain DAMVIQNPRYQVTQFGKPVTLSCSQTLNHNVMYWYQQKSSQAPKLLFHYYDKDFNNEADTPDNFQSRRPNTSFCFLDIRSPGLGDTAMYLCATSRDSGAGANVLTFGAGSRLTVL.